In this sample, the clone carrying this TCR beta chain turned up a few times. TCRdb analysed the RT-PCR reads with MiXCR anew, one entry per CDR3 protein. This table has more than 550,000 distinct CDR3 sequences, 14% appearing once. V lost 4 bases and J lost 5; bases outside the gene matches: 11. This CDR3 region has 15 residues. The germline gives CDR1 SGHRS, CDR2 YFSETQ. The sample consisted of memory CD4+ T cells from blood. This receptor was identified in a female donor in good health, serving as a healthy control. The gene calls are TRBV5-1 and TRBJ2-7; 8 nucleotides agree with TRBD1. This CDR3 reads CASSPNGQGSDEQYF. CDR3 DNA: TGCGCCAGCAGCCCAAACGGACAGGGTAGCGACGAGCAGTACTTC.